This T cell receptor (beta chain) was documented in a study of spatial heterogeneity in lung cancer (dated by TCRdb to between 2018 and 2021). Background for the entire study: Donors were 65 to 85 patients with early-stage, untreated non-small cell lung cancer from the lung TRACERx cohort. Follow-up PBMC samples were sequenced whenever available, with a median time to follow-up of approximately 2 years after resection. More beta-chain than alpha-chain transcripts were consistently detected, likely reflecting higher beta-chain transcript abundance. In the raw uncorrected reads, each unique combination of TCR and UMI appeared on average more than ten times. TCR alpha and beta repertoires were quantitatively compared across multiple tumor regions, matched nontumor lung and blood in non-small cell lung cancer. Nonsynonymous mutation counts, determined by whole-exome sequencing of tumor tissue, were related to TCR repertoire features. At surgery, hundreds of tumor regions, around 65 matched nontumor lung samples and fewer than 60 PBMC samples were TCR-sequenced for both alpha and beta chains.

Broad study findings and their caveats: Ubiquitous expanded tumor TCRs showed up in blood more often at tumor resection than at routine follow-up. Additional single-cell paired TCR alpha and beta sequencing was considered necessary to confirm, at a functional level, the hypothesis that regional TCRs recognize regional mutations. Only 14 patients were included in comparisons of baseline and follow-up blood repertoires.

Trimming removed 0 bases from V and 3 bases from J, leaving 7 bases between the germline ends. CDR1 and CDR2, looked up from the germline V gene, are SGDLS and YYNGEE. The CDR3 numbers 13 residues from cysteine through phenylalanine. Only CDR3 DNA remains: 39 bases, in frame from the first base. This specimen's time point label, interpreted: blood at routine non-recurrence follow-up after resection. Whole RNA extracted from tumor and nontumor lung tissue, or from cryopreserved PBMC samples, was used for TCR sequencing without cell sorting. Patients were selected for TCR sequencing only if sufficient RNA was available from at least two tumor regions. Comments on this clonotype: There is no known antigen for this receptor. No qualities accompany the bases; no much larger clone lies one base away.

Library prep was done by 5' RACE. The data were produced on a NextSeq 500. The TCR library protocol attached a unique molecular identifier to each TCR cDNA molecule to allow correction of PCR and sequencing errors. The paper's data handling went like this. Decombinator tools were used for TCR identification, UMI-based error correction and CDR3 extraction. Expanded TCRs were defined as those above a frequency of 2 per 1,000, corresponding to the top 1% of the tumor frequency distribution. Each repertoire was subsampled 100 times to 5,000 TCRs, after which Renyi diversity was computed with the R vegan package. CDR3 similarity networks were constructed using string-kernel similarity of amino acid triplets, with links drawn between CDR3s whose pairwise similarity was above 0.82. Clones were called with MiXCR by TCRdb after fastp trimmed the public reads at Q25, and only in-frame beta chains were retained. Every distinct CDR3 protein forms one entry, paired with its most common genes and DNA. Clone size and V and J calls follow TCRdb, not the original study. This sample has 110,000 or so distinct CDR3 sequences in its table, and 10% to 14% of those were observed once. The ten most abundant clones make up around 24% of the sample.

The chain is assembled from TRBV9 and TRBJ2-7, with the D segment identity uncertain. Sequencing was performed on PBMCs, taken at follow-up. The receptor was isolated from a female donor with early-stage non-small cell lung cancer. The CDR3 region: CASSVAYGYEQYF. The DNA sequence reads TGTGCCAGCAGCGTAGCGTACGGCTACGAGCAGTACTTC.